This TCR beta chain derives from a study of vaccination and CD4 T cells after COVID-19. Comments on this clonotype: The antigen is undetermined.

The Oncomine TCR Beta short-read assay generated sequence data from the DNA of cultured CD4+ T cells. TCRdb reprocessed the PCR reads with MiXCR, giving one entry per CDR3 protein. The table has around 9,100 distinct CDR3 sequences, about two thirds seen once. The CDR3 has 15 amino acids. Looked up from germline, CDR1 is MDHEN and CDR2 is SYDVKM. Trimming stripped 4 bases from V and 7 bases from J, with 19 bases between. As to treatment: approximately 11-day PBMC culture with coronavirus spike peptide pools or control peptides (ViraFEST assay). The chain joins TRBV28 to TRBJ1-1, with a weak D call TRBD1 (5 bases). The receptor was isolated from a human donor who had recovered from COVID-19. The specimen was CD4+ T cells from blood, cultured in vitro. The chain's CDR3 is CASSSGWGKTREAFF. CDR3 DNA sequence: TGTGCCAGCAGTTCAGGGTGGGGGAAGACCCGTGAAGCTTTCTTT.